These 27 T cell receptor beta chains were all obtained from the same sample, sequenced in a study of cytomegalovirus exposure and HLA in healthy donors. It was with 60 Vbeta and 13 Jbeta primers that the PCR ran. Sequencing was performed with immunoSEQ multiplex PCR; in TCRdb, only in-frame clones are kept and a portion is missing. The sample shows 65,000 to 95,000 clones, and approximately 7.5% sits with its ten largest clones. The sample taken for sequencing was PBMCs. These TCRs come from a female donor in good health and CMV-seropositive.

The chain couples TRBV6-6 to TRBJ1-6; TRBD1 agrees at 9 bases. The CDR3 length is 15 residues. With 5 bases clipped from V and 6 bases from J, the junction kept 5 bases outside the gene matches. Germline values: CDR1 MNHNY, CDR2 SVGAGI (reference sequence). The CDR3 here is CASSPDRGFNSPLHF. CDR3 sequence (DNA): TGTGCCAGCAGTCCGGACAGGGGATTTAATTCACCCCTCCACTTT.

The V gene is TRBV27, the J gene TRBJ2-1; TRBD2 matches at 8 bases. The CDR3 covers 16 residues. With V trimmed by 3 bases and J by 3 bases, 7 bases remained unmatched. The germline CDR1 and CDR2 sequences are MNHEY and SMNVEV (reference sequence). CDR3 sequence reads: CASSFYPAGVYNEQFF. In DNA form, the CDR3 reads TGTGCCAGCAGTTTTTATCCAGCGGGAGTCTACAATGAGCAGTTCTTC.

The chain recombines TRBV2 with TRBJ2-3; 10 bases map to TRBD2. Germline values: CDR1 SNHLY, CDR2 FYNNEI. The CDR3 spans 16 residues. The junction had 7 bases not matched to a gene; V was cut back by 4 bases and J by 3 bases. Here the CDR3 reads CASSGASGRGTDTQYF. CDR3 sequence (DNA): TGTGCCAGCAGTGGGGCTAGCGGGAGAGGGACAGATACGCAGTATTTT.

The CDR3 DNA follows: TGCGCCAGCAGTGATCAACCCAGAAAGGGACAGGGAAGGAAGCAGCCCCAGCATTTT. Protein sequence: CASSDQPRKGQGRKQPQHF. This rearrangement joins TRBV10-1 to TRBJ1-5; 9 bases agree with TRBD1. V lost 3 bases, J lost 7 bases, and 19 bases stayed unmatched. CDR1 is WNHNN, CDR2 SYGVQD, per germline (reference sequence). The CDR3 has 19 residues.

This chain uses TRBV28 with TRBJ2-7, with TRBD2 matching over 14 bases. This CDR3 is 17 amino acids long. Trimming cost V 4 bases and J 6 bases; bases outside gene matches: 11. Germline CDR1 MDHEN, CDR2 SYDVKM. CDR3 bases: TGTGCCAGCAGTTCGGCTGTAGGGACTAGCGGGAGAGGCGAGCAGTACTTC. It specifies CASSSAVGTSGRGEQYF.

The chain employs TRBV6-5 and TRBJ1-2, with D possibly TRBD1 on 6 matching bases. The length of the CDR3 is 14 residues. V was shortened by 6 bases and J by 8 bases, with 19 bases between the two germline ends. Per the germline V gene, CDR1 is MNHEY and CDR2 is SVGAGI. This CDR3 reads CASSRTGTLGGYTF. The CDR3 coding sequence is TGTGCCAGCAGCCGAACAGGGACCCTCGGGGGCTACACCTTC.

J is TRBJ2-7 and V is TRBV30, with no clear D. Trimming took off 0 bases at V and 5 bases at J, with 14 bases between the two ends. Germline V gene data show CDR1 as GTSNPN and CDR2 as SVGIG (reference sequence). This CDR3 is built from 14 residues. The CDR3 region has the DNA TGTGCCTGGAGTGTAGGCAAAGGAGTGGACGAGCAGTACTTC. Amino acids: CAWSVGKGVDEQYF.

CDR3 sequence reads: CASSQGPANYGYTF. CDR3 DNA: TGTGCCAGCAGCCAGGGGCCGGCCAACTATGGCTACACCTTC. This chain connects TRBV21-1 to TRBJ1-2; the table gives TRBD1 as D, unverified against the DNA. TRBV21-1 is annotated as a pseudogene. There are 14 residues in the CDR3.

This chain uses TRBV5-3 with TRBJ2-2; weak D call: TRBD1 (6 bases). TRBV5-3 qualifies as an ORF whose function is uncertain. The CDR3 totals 19 residues. Trimming shortened V by 6 bases and J by 5 bases, and 29 bases separated the two germline ends. In nucleotides, the CDR3 is TGTGCCAGAAATGGGGACGTGGGCACAGGGAAAGGGGGAACCGGGGAGCTGTTTTTT. Translating gives CARNGDVGTGKGGTGELFF.

This chain connects TRBV9 to TRBJ1-2; D call uncertain. Germline V gene lookup returns CDR1 SGDLS and CDR2 YYNGEE. Trimming took 0 bases from V and 0 from J, leaving 9 bases between them. The CDR3 is 15 residues long. The CDR3 DNA is TGTGCCAGCAGCGTAGACGGCGGAGCTAACTATGGCTACACCTTC. This translates into CASSVDGGANYGYTF.

The CDR3 DNA is TGTGCCAGCTCACCCCTTAGCGGAAGATCCTACAATGAGCAGTTCTTC. This codes for CASSPLSGRSYNEQFF. This sequence joins TRBV18 and TRBJ2-1; TRBD2 is a possible D gene (6 bases). The CDR3 has 16 residues. Germline CDR1 and CDR2: KGHSH and LQKENI. V lost 3 bases, J lost 1 base, and 13 bases lay in between.

This chain connects TRBV7-8 to TRBJ2-7, with 9 nucleotides matching TRBD1. The CDR3 is 16 residues long. Germline assignment: CDR1 SGHVS and CDR2 FQNEAQ. V lost 5 bases and J lost 1; bases outside the gene matches: 9. The CDR3 DNA reads TGTGCCAGCAGCCCCACTTTACAGGGGGCTTCCTACGAGCAGTACTTC. This sequence encodes CASSPTLQGASYEQYF.

The chain carries TRBV7-2 and TRBJ1-2; D is perhaps TRBD1 (5 bases). V was shortened by 1 base and J by 3 bases, with 9 bases between the two germline ends. The CDR3 is 14 amino acids. CDR1 and CDR2 (germline): SGHTA, FQGNSA. The CDR3 region has the DNA TGTGCCAGCAGCTTAGATCAGGGTCACTATGGCTACACCTTC. It yields the protein CASSLDQGHYGYTF.

The chain recombines TRBV9 with TRBJ2-7, with 9 bases fitting TRBD2. V lost 4 bases and J lost 0; bases outside the gene matches: 5. The CDR3 length is 15 residues. Germline V lookup: CDR1 SGDLS, CDR2 YYNGEE. The CDR3, as DNA: TGTGCCAGCAGCCCCTTAGCGGGGGACTCCTACGAGCAGTACTTC. The encoded protein is CASSPLAGDSYEQYF.

The chain employs TRBV11-2 and TRBJ2-7; 13 nucleotides match TRBD2. The junction had 9 bases not matched to a gene; V was cut back by 1 base and J by 6 bases. CDR3 length equals 17 residues. Germline CDR1 reads SGHAT; CDR2 reads FQNNGV. The CDR3 bases are TGTGCCAGCAGCTTAGGATTAGCCGGGACTAGCGGGACCGAGCAGTACTTC. Amino acids: CASSLGLAGTSGTEQYF. The variable domain in full, with the rest retrieved from reference TRBV11-2 and TRBJ2-7, is EAGVAQSPRYKIIEKRQSVAFWCNPISGHATLYWYQQILGQGPKLLIQFQNNGVVDDSQLPKDRFSAERLKGVDSTLKIQPAKLEDSAVYLCASSLGLAGTSGTEQYFGPGTRLTVT.

The chain has TRBV20-1 and TRBJ2-7, with D unresolved. Germline V CDR1 and CDR2: DFQATT, SNEGSKA (reference sequence). The CDR3 sequence is 11 residues long. Trimming stripped 6 bases from V and 2 bases from J, with 8 bases between. This chain's CDR3 is CSAAQTYEQYF. The CDR3 bases are TGCAGTGCGGCACAGACCTACGAGCAGTACTTC.

The rearrangement uses TRBV19 and TRBJ2-1; TRBD1 agrees at 8 bases. The V gene's germline CDR1 is LNHDA and CDR2 SQIVND (reference sequence). Unmatched junction bases numbered 9, after V lost 7 bases and J lost 7 bases. The CDR3 loop spans 14 amino acids. The CDR3, as DNA: TGTGCCAGTACCCCCAGGACAGGGTGGAATGAGCAGTTCTTC. Residues: CASTPRTGWNEQFF. Full variable domain (missing parts from reference TRBV19 and TRBJ2-1): DGGITQSPKYLFRKEGQNVTLSCEQNLNHDAMYWYRQDPGQGLRLIYYSQIVNDFQKGDIAEGYSVSREKKESFPLTVTSAQKNPTAFYLCASTPRTGWNEQFFGPGTRLTVL.

V gene TRBV6-5 combines with J gene TRBJ2-7, with D possibly being TRBD2 (5 bases). CDR1 MNHEY and CDR2 SVGAGI come from the germline V gene. The CDR3 sequence is 13 residues long. V was trimmed by 0 bases and J by 6 bases, leaving 9 bases between them. The CDR3 DNA reads as TGTGCCAGCAGTTACTCAGGAGGATCCGAGCAGTACTTC. It codes for CASSYSGGSEQYF.

The chain joins TRBV13 to TRBJ2-7; 7 nucleotides align to TRBD1. Germline-derived CDR1 and CDR2 are PRHDT and FYEKMQ (reference sequence). CDR3 size: 13 residues. The junction had 0 bases not matched to a gene; V was cut back by 0 bases and J by 4 bases. The CDR3 DNA is TGTGCCAGCAGCTTAGGGACAGGGTACGAGCAGTACTTC. This codes for CASSLGTGYEQYF.

The genes are TRBV7-3 and TRBJ2-1, with 7 positions matching TRBD1. CDR3 length: 15 amino acids. The V segment lost 2 bases and the J segment 6 bases; nucleotides outside the gene matches: 7. Germline V gives CDR1 SGHTA, CDR2 FQGTGA. CDR3 bases: TGTGCCAGCAGCTTATCGGGACAGTTGCTCAATGAGCAGTTCTTC. Encoded protein: CASSLSGQLLNEQFF.

The chain is built from TRBV10-3 and TRBJ1-2; 7 bases agree with TRBD1. V lost 2 bases to trimming and J lost 4 bases; unmatched junction nucleotides: 7. CDR1 is ENHRY, CDR2 SYGVKD, per germline. There are 15 residues in the CDR3. The CDR3 loop reads CAISEDRENIYGYTF. The CDR3 DNA reads as TGTGCCATCAGTGAGGACAGGGAGAATATCTATGGCTACACCTTC.

V gene TRBV30 combines with J gene TRBJ2-1; 9 nucleotides line up with TRBD2. Germline loops: CDR1 GTSNPN, CDR2 SVGIG (reference sequence). J lost 5 bases, V lost 4 bases, and 3 bases had no gene match. CDR3 length: 13 amino acids. CDR3 DNA: TGTGCCTGGACTAGCGGGGCCGACAATGAGCAGTTCTTC. This encodes CAWTSGADNEQFF.

This CDR3 is CSVGQGNGYTF. The DNA for the CDR3 is TGCAGTGTCGGACAGGGGAATGGCTACACCTTC. The chain has TRBV20-1 and TRBJ1-2; TRBD1 agrees at 9 bases. V trimming: 7 bases; J trimming: 6 bases; junction bases outside the gene matches: 3. Germline V lookup: CDR1 DFQATT, CDR2 SNEGSKA (reference sequence). The CDR3 extends over 11 amino acids.

This chain connects TRBV6-5 to TRBJ2-1; 10 bases agree with TRBD2. This CDR3 is 16 amino acids long. Germline trimming cut 3 bases from V and 3 bases from J; bases unmatched to any gene: 5. Per the germline V gene, CDR1 is MNHEY and CDR2 is SVGAGI. CDR3 protein: CASSYTAGGYYNEQFF. CDR3 bases: TGTGCCAGCAGTTATACAGCGGGGGGGTACTACAATGAGCAGTTCTTC.

This chain joins TRBV9 and TRBJ1-2; TRBD1 matches 7 bases. The ends lost 2 bases at V and 7 bases at J; junction bases unmatched: 11. The germline V gene encodes CDR1 SGDLS and CDR2 YYNGEE. This CDR3 has 15 amino acids. CDR3 region: CASSVSGTAQGGYTF. CDR3 nucleotides: TGTGCCAGCAGCGTCTCCGGGACAGCCCAAGGTGGCTACACCTTC.

The V gene is TRBV15, the J gene TRBJ1-1; D might be TRBD1 (6 bases). V was trimmed by 5 bases and J by 0 bases, leaving 10 bases between them. The CDR3 covers 14 residues. Germline V gene sequence: CDR1 LNHNV, CDR2 YYDKDF (reference sequence). The CDR3 sequence is CATSLGTLNTEAFF. The CDR3 bases are TGTGCCACCAGCCTAGGGACATTGAACACTGAAGCTTTCTTT.

The V and J genes are TRBV30 and TRBJ2-6, with D maybe TRBD1 (5 bases). V was shortened by 0 bases and J by 2 bases, with 5 bases between the two germline ends. Germline-derived CDR1 and CDR2 are GTSNPN and SVGIG (reference sequence). This CDR3 comprises 14 residues. This chain's CDR3 is CAWSVQAGANVLTF. The CDR3 DNA is TGTGCCTGGAGTGTACAGGCTGGGGCCAACGTCCTGACTTTC.